Here is one T cell receptor (beta chain) with its context. Its target is unknown. This entry comes from a study of T cell responses to AZD1222 COVID-19 vaccine. Whole-study context: Second-dose groups at about 4 or about 12 weeks were pooled.

General study findings and limits: In a largely white British group with more females than males, clonal diversity was possibly underestimated.

The ends lost 6 bases at V and 6 bases at J; junction bases unmatched: 7. The CDR3 covers 14 residues. The V gene's germline CDR1 is LNHNV and CDR2 YYDKDF (reference sequence). The repertoire was sequenced with immunoSEQ multiplex PCR; TCRdb's copy has only in-frame clones and lacks some. The sample lists fewer than 200,000 clones, over 80% occurring once. V gene TRBV15 combines with J gene TRBJ2-1; 8 nucleotides line up with TRBD2. The sequence was obtained from an adult in good health. Sequenced here: peripheral blood, sampled on day 0 of AZD1222 vaccination. In DNA form, the CDR3 reads TGTGCCACCAGTAGATCGCGGGAGGTCAATGAGCAGTTCTTC. It codes for CATSRSREVNEQFF.